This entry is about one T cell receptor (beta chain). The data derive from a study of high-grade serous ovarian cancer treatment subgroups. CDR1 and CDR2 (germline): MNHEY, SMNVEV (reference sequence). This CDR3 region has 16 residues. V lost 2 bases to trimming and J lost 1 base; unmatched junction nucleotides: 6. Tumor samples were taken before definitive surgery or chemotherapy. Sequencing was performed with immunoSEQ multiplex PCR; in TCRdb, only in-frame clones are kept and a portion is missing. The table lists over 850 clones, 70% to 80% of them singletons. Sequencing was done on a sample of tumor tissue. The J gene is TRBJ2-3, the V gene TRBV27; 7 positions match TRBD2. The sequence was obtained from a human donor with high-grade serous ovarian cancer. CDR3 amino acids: CASSLGWGRGTDTQYF. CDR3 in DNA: TGTGCCAGCAGTTTAGGATGGGGGAGGGGCACAGATACGCAGTATTTT.